A selection of T cell receptor beta chains follows, all from one sample in a study of blood T cell repertoires in COVID-19. TCRdb keeps only in-frame clones here, not all; method: immunoSEQ multiplex PCR. The sample contains roughly 290,000 clones, 70% to 90% of which appear only once. What was sequenced was PBMCs or T cells enriched from blood (not recorded which). All receptors come from a woman between 40 and 50 years old who had recovered from COVID-19. The CDR3 runs from the conserved cysteine through the conserved F or W. D genes are given only for firm matches. A row's size may be missing; if present it is once, few, many or a size class.

size: NA
J: TRBJ2-2
V: TRBV30
D: NA
DNA: TGTGCCTGGAGTCCACAGGGATTCGGGGAGCTGTTTTTT
CDR3: CAWSPQGFGELFF

size: NA
J: TRBJ2-1
V: TRBV21-1
D: NA
DNA: TGTGCCAGCAGCACGGTCCTCGGGGGTACCCCATACAATGAGCAGTTCTTC
CDR3: CASSTVLGGTPYNEQFF

size: NA
J: TRBJ1-2
V: TRBV7-2
D: NA
DNA: TGTGCCAGCAGCGGGACACTAGACGGGACTAACTATGGCTACACCTTC
CDR3: CASSGTLDGTNYGYTF

size: NA
J: TRBJ2-5
V: TRBV9
D: TRBD2
DNA: TGTGCCAGCAGCGAGGAGGGACTAGCGGAAGAGACCCAGTACTTC
CDR3: CASSEEGLAEETQYF

size: NA
J: TRBJ1-2
V: TRBV4-1
D: NA
DNA: TGCGCCAGCAGCCAAGCAGTGACAGCCACCCACTTC
CDR3: CASSQAVTATHF

size: many
J: TRBJ1-6
V: TRBV28
D: NA
DNA: TGTGCCAGCAGTTTGCGTGAGGACTCCTATAATTCACCCCTCCACTTT
CDR3: CASSLREDSYNSPLHF

size: NA
J: TRBJ1-6
V: TRBV2
D: TRBD1
DNA: TGTGCCAGCAGAGGCGAGGGACAGGGGAGAGGTTCACCCCTCCACTTT
CDR3: CASRGEGQGRGSPLHF

size: NA
J: TRBJ2-7
V: TRBV3-1/TRBV3-2
D: TRBD1
DNA: TGTGCCAGCAGCCATCTGAACGGGACAGGGTGCTACGAGCAGTACTTC
CDR3: CASSHLNGTGCYEQYF

size: NA
J: TRBJ2-2
V: TRBV4-2
D: TRBD2
DNA: TGTGCCAGCAGCCAAGATCGGACTAGACACACCGGGGAGCTGTTTTTT
CDR3: CASSQDRTRHTGELFF

size: NA
J: TRBJ1-6
V: TRBV24-1
D: TRBD1
DNA: TGTGCCACCCTGACAGGGGAGGGTTCACCCCTCCACTTT
CDR3: CATLTGEGSPLHF

size: NA
J: TRBJ1-4
V: TRBV28
D: TRBD1
DNA: TGTGCCAGCAGTTTGAGTCGGGACAGGGGGCGCCGTGGTGAAAAACTGTTTTTT
CDR3: CASSLSRDRGRRGEKLFF

size: NA
J: TRBJ1-4
V: TRBV6-5
D: TRBD1
DNA: TGTGCCAGCAGTCAAACCGGGACAGGAGGCGGAAAACTGTTTTTT
CDR3: CASSQTGTGGGKLFF

size: NA
J: TRBJ2-2
V: TRBV5-1
D: TRBD2
DNA: TGCGCCAGCAGCTTGCTAGCGGGAGAGCCCGGGGAGCTGTTTTTT
CDR3: CASSLLAGEPGELFF

size: NA
J: TRBJ1-1
V: TRBV6-5
D: TRBD1
DNA: TGTGCCAGCAGCTCAGGGGGCACTGAAGCTTTCTTT
CDR3: CASSSGGTEAFF

size: NA
J: TRBJ1-5
V: TRBV28
D: NA
DNA: TGTGCCAGCAGACATGACAGTTATCAGCCCCAGCATTTT
CDR3: CASRHDSYQPQHF

size: once
J: TRBJ1-3
V: TRBV18
D: NA
DNA: TGTGCCAGCTCACCGCGGGTCAGCTCTGGAAACACCATATATTTT
CDR3: CASSPRVSSGNTIYF

size: NA
J: TRBJ2-2
V: TRBV28
D: TRBD1
DNA: TGTGCCAGCAGGAAGGGACAGGGGGCAGGCGGGGAGCTGTTTTTT
CDR3: CASRKGQGAGGELFF

size: once
J: TRBJ2-7
V: TRBV30
D: NA
DNA: TGTGCCTGGACACCTGACAAAAACCTTTACGAGCAGTACTTC
CDR3: CAWTPDKNLYEQYF

size: few
J: TRBJ1-1
V: TRBV18
D: NA
DNA: TGTGCCAGCTCACCTCGGGTAGGGAACACTGAAGCTTTCTTT
CDR3: CASSPRVGNTEAFF

size: NA
J: TRBJ2-1
V: TRBV18
D: TRBD1
DNA: TGTGCCAGCTCACCAAACTGGGGGACAGGGGTTCAAAGCTCCTACAATGAGCAGTTCTTC
CDR3: CASSPNWGTGVQSSYNEQFF

size: NA
J: TRBJ2-7
V: TRBV6-2/TRBV6-3
D: NA
DNA: TGTGCCAGCAGCCGAGCGGGCTACGAGCAGTACTTC
CDR3: CASSRAGYEQYF

size: NA
J: TRBJ2-5
V: TRBV7-2
D: NA
DNA: TGTGCCAGCAGCGTGTCGTCTCCTCGGGGGACCCAGTACTTC
CDR3: CASSVSSPRGTQYF

size: NA
J: TRBJ1-4
V: TRBV28
D: NA
DNA: TGTGCCAGCAGTACAGGCACCCGAGGTGAAAAACTGTTTTTT
CDR3: CASSTGTRGEKLFF

size: NA
J: TRBJ2-3
V: TRBV6-5
D: TRBD2
DNA: TGTGCCAGCAGTTACCTACTAGCGGGAGGTGCAGATACGCAGTATTTT
CDR3: CASSYLLAGGADTQYF

size: NA
J: TRBJ2-1
V: TRBV7-9
D: TRBD2
DNA: TGTGCCAGCAGCCAAAGGACTAGCGGGAGGGCCACGGAGTTCTTC
CDR3: CASSQRTSGRATEFF

size: NA
J: TRBJ1-2
V: TRBV27
D: TRBD1
DNA: TGTGCCAGCAGGACTCAGGGGGCTAACTATGGCTACACCTTC
CDR3: CASRTQGANYGYTF

size: NA
J: TRBJ2-7
V: TRBV11-1
D: NA
DNA: TGTGCCAGCCCTACCAGGGCCCTCTTCTTCTACGAGCAGTACTTC
CDR3: CASPTRALFFYEQYF

size: NA
J: TRBJ2-7
V: TRBV10-3
D: TRBD2
DNA: TGTGCCATCAGTGCAACTAGCGGGAGTAGGGAGCAGTACTTC
CDR3: CAISATSGSREQYF

size: few
J: TRBJ2-1
V: TRBV7-9
D: NA
DNA: TGTGCCAGCAGCTCATTTGAGAGTTACAATGAGCAGTTCTTC
CDR3: CASSSFESYNEQFF

size: NA
J: TRBJ1-5
V: TRBV28
D: NA
DNA: TGTGCCAGCACGGGCGGGGGGCCTAGCAATCAGCCCCAGCATTTT
CDR3: CASTGGGPSNQPQHF

size: NA
J: TRBJ2-1
V: TRBV5-1
D: TRBD2
DNA: TGCGCCAGCAGCCGACTAGCCATGGGCTCCTACAATGAGCAGTTCTTC
CDR3: CASSRLAMGSYNEQFF

size: NA
J: TRBJ2-3
V: TRBV2
D: TRBD2
DNA: TGTGCCAGCAGAAAAGGGCTAGCGGGTGATACGCAGTATTTT
CDR3: CASRKGLAGDTQYF

size: NA
J: TRBJ2-7
V: TRBV21-1
D: NA
DNA: TGTGCCAGCAGCAGCCATTACAGGGATTACTACGAGCAGTACTTC
CDR3: CASSSHYRDYYEQYF

size: few
J: TRBJ2-5
V: TRBV7-8
D: TRBD1
DNA: TGTGCCAGCAGCACCTCGAACAGGGGGCTTGGGGAGACCCAGTACTTC
CDR3: CASSTSNRGLGETQYF

size: NA
J: TRBJ1-4
V: TRBV2
D: NA
DNA: TGTGCCAGCAGTTCCCGGGGGATGGATGAAAAACTGTTTTTT
CDR3: CASSSRGMDEKLFF

size: NA
J: TRBJ2-5
V: TRBV29-1
D: NA
DNA: TGCAGCGTTGTGGCGGCCCAAGAGACCCAGTACTTC
CDR3: CSVVAAQETQYF

size: NA
J: TRBJ1-2
V: TRBV28
D: TRBD1
DNA: TGTGCCAGCAGTTTTGGCAGGGGACAGAACTATGGCTACACCTTC
CDR3: CASSFGRGQNYGYTF

size: NA
J: TRBJ2-2
V: TRBV10-1
D: TRBD2
DNA: TGCGCCAGCAGTGAGTCCCCGGGACTAGCTTCGGACGGGGAGCTGTTTTTT
CDR3: CASSESPGLASDGELFF

size: NA
J: TRBJ2-3
V: TRBV6-4
D: TRBD2
DNA: TGTGCCAGCAGCTACCGAGGCGGGAGTGACTTATTGGATACGCAGTATTTT
CDR3: CASSYRGGSDLLDTQYF

size: NA
J: TRBJ2-7
V: TRBV7-2
D: TRBD2
DNA: TGTGCCAGCAGCTTAGTTGGCGGGAGCGAGCAGTACTTC
CDR3: CASSLVGGSEQYF

size: NA
J: TRBJ1-2
V: TRBV7-2
D: NA
DNA: TGTGCCAGCAGCTTGAGCCCGGGACTCGGACAAAACTATGGCTACACCTTC
CDR3: CASSLSPGLGQNYGYTF

size: NA
J: TRBJ1-4
V: TRBV11-3
D: NA
DNA: TGTGCCAGCAGCTTCCCGCTACGGGAAAAACTGTTTTTT
CDR3: CASSFPLREKLFF

size: NA
J: TRBJ2-3
V: TRBV5-4
D: TRBD1
DNA: TGTGCCAGCAGCTTGGCCGCACAGGGGGCATCTAGCACAGATACGCAGTATTTT
CDR3: CASSLAAQGASSTDTQYF

size: NA
J: TRBJ1-5
V: TRBV15
D: NA
DNA: TGTGCCACCAGCAGAGATGAAGGGGATTATCAGCCCCAGCATTTT
CDR3: CATSRDEGDYQPQHF

size: NA
J: TRBJ2-7
V: TRBV7-2
D: NA
DNA: TGTGCCAGCAGCTTAGCAGCGGACGCTTTCTACGAGCAGTACTTC
CDR3: CASSLAADAFYEQYF

size: NA
J: TRBJ2-5
V: TRBV7-6
D: TRBD1
DNA: TGTGCCAGCAGTTCCGGGGGACAGGCGCCAGTTTCAGGGACCCAGTACTTC
CDR3: CASSSGGQAPVSGTQYF

size: NA
J: TRBJ2-3
V: TRBV29-1
D: NA
DNA: TGCAGCGTTGATGGGGGCCCGGCCCCGCCAACAGATACGCAGTATTTT
CDR3: CSVDGGPAPPTDTQYF

size: NA
J: TRBJ1-6
V: TRBV27
D: NA
DNA: TGTGCCAGCAGTACCTACGACAGCGGGTATAATTCACCCCTCCACTTT
CDR3: CASSTYDSGYNSPLHF

size: NA
J: TRBJ2-2
V: TRBV7-3
D: TRBD2
DNA: TGTGCCAGCAGCGACCCCGGACTAGCGGGAAGCACCGGGGAGCTGTTTTTT
CDR3: CASSDPGLAGSTGELFF

size: NA
J: TRBJ2-2
V: TRBV30
D: NA
DNA: TGTGCCTGGAGCCACGGGACTGCCGGGGAGCTGTTTTTT
CDR3: CAWSHGTAGELFF

size: NA
J: TRBJ2-3
V: TRBV15
D: TRBD2
DNA: TGTGCCACCAGCAGAGATCCCGGGGGAGGGGATACGCAGTATTTT
CDR3: CATSRDPGGGDTQYF

size: NA
J: TRBJ2-7
V: TRBV19
D: TRBD1
DNA: TGTGCCAGTAGTGAAAGGGACAGAGGGAACTCCGAGCAGTACTTC
CDR3: CASSERDRGNSEQYF